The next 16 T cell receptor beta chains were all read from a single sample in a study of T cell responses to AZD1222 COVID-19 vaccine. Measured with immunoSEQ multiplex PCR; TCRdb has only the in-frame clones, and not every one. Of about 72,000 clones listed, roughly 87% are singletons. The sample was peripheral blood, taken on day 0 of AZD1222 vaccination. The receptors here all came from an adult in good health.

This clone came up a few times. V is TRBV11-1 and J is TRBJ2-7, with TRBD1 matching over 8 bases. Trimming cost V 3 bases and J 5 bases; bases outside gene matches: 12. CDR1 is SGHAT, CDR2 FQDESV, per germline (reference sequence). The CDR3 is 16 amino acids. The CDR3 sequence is CASSFLSGTGLNEQYF. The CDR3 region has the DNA TGTGCCAGCAGCTTTCTGTCCGGGACAGGTCTTAACGAGCAGTACTTC.

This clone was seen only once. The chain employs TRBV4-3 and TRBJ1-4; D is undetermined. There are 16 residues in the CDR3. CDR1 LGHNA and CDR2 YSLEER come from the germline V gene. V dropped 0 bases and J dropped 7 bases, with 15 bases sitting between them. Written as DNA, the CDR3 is TGCGCCAGCAGCCAAGATATCGCGTTAGATAGTGAAAAACTGTTTTTT. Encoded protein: CASSQDIALDSEKLFF.

The CDR3 loop is CASSLVNSGNTIYF. CDR3 nucleotides: TGTGCCAGCAGCTTAGTCAACTCTGGAAACACCATATATTTT. The chain carries TRBV7-2 and TRBJ1-3; D gene unclear. This CDR3 has 14 amino acids. Trimming cost V 1 base and J 0 bases, with 4 bases left between them. Germline V CDR1 and CDR2: SGHTA, FQGNSA. The whole variable domain, filled in from reference TRBV7-2 and TRBJ1-3, reads GAGVSQSPSNKVTEKGKDVELRCDPISGHTALYWYRQSLGQGLEFLIYFQGNSAPDKSGLPSDRFSAERTGGSVSTLTIQRTQQEDSAVYLCASSLVNSGNTIYFGEGSWLTVV.

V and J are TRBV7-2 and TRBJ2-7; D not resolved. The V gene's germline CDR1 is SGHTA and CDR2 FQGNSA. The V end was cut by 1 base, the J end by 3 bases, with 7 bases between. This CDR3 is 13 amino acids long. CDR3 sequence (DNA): TGTGCCAGCAGCTTAGTCCCAGGCTACGAGCAGTACTTC. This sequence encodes CASSLVPGYEQYF.

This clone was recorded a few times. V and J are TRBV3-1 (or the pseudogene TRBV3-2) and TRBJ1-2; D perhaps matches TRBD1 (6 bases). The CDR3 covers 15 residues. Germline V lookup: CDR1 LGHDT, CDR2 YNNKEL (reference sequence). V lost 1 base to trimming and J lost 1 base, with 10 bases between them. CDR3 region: CASSQVGQLNYGYTF. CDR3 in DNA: TGTGCCAGCAGCCAAGTCGGACAGCTTAACTATGGCTACACCTTC.

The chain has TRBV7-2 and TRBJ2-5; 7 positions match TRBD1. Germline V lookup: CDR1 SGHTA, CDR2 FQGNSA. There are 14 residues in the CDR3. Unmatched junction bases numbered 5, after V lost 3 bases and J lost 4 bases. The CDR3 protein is CASSLEQGLETQYF. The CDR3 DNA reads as TGTGCCAGCAGCTTGGAACAGGGGTTAGAGACCCAGTACTTC.

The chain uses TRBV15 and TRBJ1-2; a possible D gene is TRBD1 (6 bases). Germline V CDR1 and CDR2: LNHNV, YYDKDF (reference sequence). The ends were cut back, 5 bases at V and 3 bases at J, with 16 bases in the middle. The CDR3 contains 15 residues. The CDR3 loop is CATSRGAGVDYGYTF. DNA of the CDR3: TGTGCCACCAGCCGGGGGGCAGGGGTAGACTATGGCTACACCTTC.

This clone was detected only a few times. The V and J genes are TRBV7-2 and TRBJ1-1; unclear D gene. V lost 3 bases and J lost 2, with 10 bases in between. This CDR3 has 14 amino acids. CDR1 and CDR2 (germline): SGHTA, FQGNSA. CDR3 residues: CASSFQSVNTEAFF. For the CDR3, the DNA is TGTGCCAGCAGCTTTCAGAGCGTTAACACTGAAGCTTTCTTT.

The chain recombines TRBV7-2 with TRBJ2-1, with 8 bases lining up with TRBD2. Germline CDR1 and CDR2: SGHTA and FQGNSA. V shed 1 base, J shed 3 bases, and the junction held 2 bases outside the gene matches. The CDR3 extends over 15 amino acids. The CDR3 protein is CASSLDSGDYNEQFF. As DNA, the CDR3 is TGTGCCAGCAGCTTAGATAGCGGGGACTACAATGAGCAGTTCTTC.

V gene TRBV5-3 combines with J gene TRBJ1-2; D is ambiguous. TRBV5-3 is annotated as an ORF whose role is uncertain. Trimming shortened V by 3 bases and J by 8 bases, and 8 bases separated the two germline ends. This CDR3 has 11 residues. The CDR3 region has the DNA TGTGCCAGAAGCTCCCCTCTGGGCTACACCTTC. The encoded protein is CARSSPLGYTF.

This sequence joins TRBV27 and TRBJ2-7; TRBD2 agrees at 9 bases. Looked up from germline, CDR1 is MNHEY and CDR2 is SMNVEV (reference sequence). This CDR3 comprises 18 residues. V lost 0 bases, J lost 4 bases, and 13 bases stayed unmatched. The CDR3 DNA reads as TGTGCCAGCAGTTTATCCCGTCCCAGCGGGGGGTTTTCGTACGAGCAGTACTTC. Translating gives CASSLSRPSGGFSYEQYF.

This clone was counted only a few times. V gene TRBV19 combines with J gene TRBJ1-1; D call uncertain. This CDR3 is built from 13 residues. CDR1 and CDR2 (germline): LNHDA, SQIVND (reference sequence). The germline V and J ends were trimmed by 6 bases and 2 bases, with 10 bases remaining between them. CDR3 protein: CASSLNSNTEAFF. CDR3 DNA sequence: TGTGCCAGTAGCCTGAACAGTAACACTGAAGCTTTCTTT. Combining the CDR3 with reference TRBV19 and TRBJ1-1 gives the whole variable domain DGGITQSPKYLFRKEGQNVTLSCEQNLNHDAMYWYRQDPGQGLRLIYYSQIVNDFQKGDIAEGYSVSREKKESFPLTVTSAQKNPTAFYLCASSLNSNTEAFFGQGTRLTVV.

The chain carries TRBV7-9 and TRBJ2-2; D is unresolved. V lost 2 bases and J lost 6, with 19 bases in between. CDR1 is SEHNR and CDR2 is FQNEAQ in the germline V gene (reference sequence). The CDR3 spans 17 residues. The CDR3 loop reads CASSLPYVGTASGELFF. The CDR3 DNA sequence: TGTGCCAGCAGCTTACCGTACGTGGGTACAGCATCCGGGGAGCTGTTTTTT.

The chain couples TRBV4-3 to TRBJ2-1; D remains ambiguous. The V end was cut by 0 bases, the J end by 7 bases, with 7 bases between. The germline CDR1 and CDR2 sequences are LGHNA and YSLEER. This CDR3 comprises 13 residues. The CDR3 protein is CASSQDYANEQFF. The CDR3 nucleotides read TGCGCCAGCAGCCAAGATTATGCGAATGAGCAGTTCTTC.

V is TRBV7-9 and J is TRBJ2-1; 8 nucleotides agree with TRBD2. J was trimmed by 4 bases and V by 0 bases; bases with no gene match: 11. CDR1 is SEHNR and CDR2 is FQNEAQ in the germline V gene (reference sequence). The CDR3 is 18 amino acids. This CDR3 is CASSLAARAGGEYNEQFF. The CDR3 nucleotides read TGTGCCAGCAGCTTAGCGGCGAGGGCGGGGGGAGAGTACAATGAGCAGTTCTTC.

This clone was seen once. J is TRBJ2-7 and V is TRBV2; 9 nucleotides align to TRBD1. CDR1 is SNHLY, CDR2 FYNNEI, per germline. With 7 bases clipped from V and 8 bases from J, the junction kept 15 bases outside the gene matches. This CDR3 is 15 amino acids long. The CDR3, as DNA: TGTGCCAGCATTGTAGACAGGGGGAAGAATACGAAGCAGTACTTC. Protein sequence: CASIVDRGKNTKQYF.